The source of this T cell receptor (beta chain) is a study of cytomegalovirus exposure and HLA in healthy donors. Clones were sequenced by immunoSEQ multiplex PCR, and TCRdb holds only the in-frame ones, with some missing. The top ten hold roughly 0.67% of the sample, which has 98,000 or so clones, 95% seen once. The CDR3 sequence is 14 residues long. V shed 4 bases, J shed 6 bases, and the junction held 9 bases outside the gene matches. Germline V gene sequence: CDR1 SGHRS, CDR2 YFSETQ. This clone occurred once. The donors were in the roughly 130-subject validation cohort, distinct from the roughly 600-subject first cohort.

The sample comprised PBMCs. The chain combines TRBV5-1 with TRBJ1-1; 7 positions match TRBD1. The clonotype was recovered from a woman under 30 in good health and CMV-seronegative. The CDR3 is CASSVTGEGSEAFF. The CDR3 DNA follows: TGCGCCAGCAGCGTCACAGGGGAAGGCTCTGAAGCTTTCTTT.